These 19 T cell receptor beta chains were all obtained from the same sample, sequenced in a study of T-cell reconstitution after alpha-beta-depleted transplantation in children. During its preparation, the TCRbeta library received unique molecular identifiers. TCRdb itself ran the PCR reads through MiXCR, one entry per CDR3 protein. The sample includes fewer than 1 million distinct CDR3 sequences, 16% seen only once; the top ten take about 4.6%. Sequenced here: PBMCs, mostly from graft donor cells, sampled 360 days after TCRalphabeta/CD19-depleted stem cell transplant. All receptors derive from a male patient between 10 and 17 years old who had a stem cell transplant for acute lymphoblastic leukemia, so the T cells may come from the graft donor.

This clonotype was observed a few times. V usage is TRBV7-9 and J usage is TRBJ1-1, with 11 bases identical to TRBD1. After removal of 4 bases from V and 7 bases from J, the junction contained 11 bases not matched to a gene. The V gene's germline CDR1 is SEHNR and CDR2 FQNEAQ (reference sequence). The CDR3 runs to 16 residues. The CDR3 loop reads CASSSHPRTGGFEAFF. The CDR3 coding sequence is TGTGCCAGCAGCTCCCACCCCAGGACAGGGGGCTTTGAAGCTTTCTTT.

By share, this clonotype ranks as medium-sized. The chain recombines TRBV10-3 with TRBJ1-1; a weak D match, TRBD1 (5 bases). This CDR3 contains 15 residues. V was pared by 3 bases and J by 2 bases, with 13 bases between. Looked up from germline, CDR1 is ENHRY and CDR2 is SYGVKD. As DNA, the CDR3 is TGTGCCATCAGTGATTCCGGGACCAGCAACACTGAAGCTTTCTTT. Its translation: CAISDSGTSNTEAFF.

The chain is built from TRBV9 and TRBJ2-1, with no clear D. The ends were cut back, 0 bases at V and 8 bases at J, with 12 bases in the middle. Germline CDR1 is SGDLS and CDR2 is YYNGEE. This CDR3 contains 14 residues. This CDR3 is CASSVELPIDEQFF. The CDR3 nucleotides are TGTGCCAGCAGCGTAGAACTGCCTATTGATGAGCAGTTCTTC.

CDR3: CASIKIRTVSYNEQFF. DNA of the CDR3: TGTGCCAGCATCAAAATCAGGACAGTCTCCTACAATGAGCAGTTCTTC. The rearrangement joins TRBV7-8 to TRBJ2-1; maybe TRBD1 (6 bases). V was pared by 7 bases and J by 0 bases, with 16 bases between. The germline V gene has CDR1 SGHVS and CDR2 FQNEAQ. The CDR3 has 16 residues. Together with reference TRBV7-8 and TRBJ2-1, the CDR3 gives the full variable domain: GAGVSQSPRYKVAKRGQDVALRCDPISGHVSLFWYQQALGQGPEFLTYFQNEAQLDKSGLPSDRFFAERPEGSVSTLKIQRTQQEDSAVYLCASIKIRTVSYNEQFFGPGTRLTVL.

This clonotype was counted a few times. The chain employs TRBV29-1 and TRBJ2-2, with D unclear. V shed 1 base and J shed 7 bases, with 4 bases lying between them. The CDR3 covers 11 residues. Germline V lookup: CDR1 SQVTM, CDR2 ANQGSEA. CDR3 DNA: TGCAGCGTTGAAGCCTACGGGGAGCTGTTTTTT. Amino acid sequence: CSVEAYGELFF.

In its sample, this clonotype was seen a few times. The chain joins TRBV24-1 to TRBJ2-6, with D possibly TRBD1 on 5 matching bases. Germline V lookup: CDR1 KGHDR, CDR2 SFDVKD. V was trimmed by 9 bases and J by 1 base, leaving 9 bases between them. The CDR3 is 14 amino acids. In DNA, the CDR3 is TGTGCCACCGGACACTTGTCTGGGGCCAACGTCCTGACTTTC. It translates to CATGHLSGANVLTF.

This chain uses TRBV5-6 with TRBJ2-1; 8 bases line up with TRBD2. Looked up from germline, CDR1 is SGHDT and CDR2 is YYEEEE. Trimming removed 3 bases from V and 10 bases from J; junction bases left unmatched: 6. The CDR3 is 13 residues long. In nucleotides, the CDR3 is TGTGCCAGCAGCTGGTGGACTAGCTTCGAGCAGTTCTTC. This translates into CASSWWTSFEQFF. The full variable domain, its missing parts supplied by reference TRBV5-6 and TRBJ2-1, is DAGVTQSPTHLIKTRGQQVTLRCSPKSGHDTVSWYQQALGQGPQFIFQYYEEEERQRGNFPDRFSGHQFPNYSSELNVNALLLGDSALYLCASSWWTSFEQFFGPGTRLTVL.

This clonotype was seen more than once but under ten times. This chain connects TRBV6-5 to TRBJ2-3, with 13 bases aligning to TRBD2. After removal of 4 bases from V and 6 bases from J, the junction contained 10 bases not matched to a gene. The germline V gene has CDR1 MNHEY and CDR2 SVGAGI. This CDR3 comprises 17 residues. Here the CDR3 DNA reads TGTGCCAGCAGTTTGTCCGGGACTAGCGGGGCCCCGGATACGCAGTATTTT. Translation gives CASSLSGTSGAPDTQYF.

The chain carries TRBV12-3 or TRBV12-4 and TRBJ2-1; TRBD1 matches at 8 bases. J lost 7 bases, V lost 5 bases, and 10 bases had no gene match. The CDR3 totals 15 residues. CDR3 in amino acids: CASSNQGARGNEQFF. The CDR3 DNA sequence: TGTGCCAGCAGTAATCAGGGGGCGCGCGGAAATGAGCAGTTCTTC.

This chain links TRBV11-1 with TRBJ2-1; TRBD2 aligns across 16 bases. Germline loops: CDR1 SGHAT, CDR2 FQDESV (reference sequence). The CDR3 runs to 15 residues. V lost 5 bases and J lost 12; bases outside the gene matches: 7. Here the CDR3 DNA reads TGTGCCAGCAGCACGGGACTAGCGGGAGGGCCCGGGCAGTTCTTC. It is translated as CASSTGLAGGPGQFF.

The CDR3 coding sequence is TGTGCCACTAGCGGGAGGGCCTGGGAGACCCAGTACTTC. Protein sequence: CATSGRAWETQYF. The rearrangement joins TRBV2 to TRBJ2-5; 12 nucleotides match TRBD2. Germline values: CDR1 SNHLY, CDR2 FYNNEI. V lost 10 bases and J lost 5; bases outside the gene matches: 5. The CDR3 contains 13 residues.

The chain couples TRBV10-3 to TRBJ2-1; possible D gene TRBD2, 5 bases. The V end lost 7 bases, the J end lost 4 bases, and 17 bases lay between the germline ends. The CDR3 contains 15 residues. Per germline, CDR1 ENHRY and CDR2 SYGVKD. The chain's CDR3 is CAIKEGPGLYNEQFF. CDR3 sequence (DNA): TGTGCCATCAAGGAAGGTCCAGGACTTTACAATGAGCAGTTCTTC.

This clonotype has only a few counts. This chain connects TRBV7-7 to TRBJ2-7; 8 bases agree with TRBD2. Trimming cost V 5 bases and J 6 bases; bases outside gene matches: 15. The CDR3 is 16 amino acids. Germline assignment: CDR1 SSHAT and CDR2 FNYEAQ (reference sequence). The CDR3 here is CASSRWGAGVSGEQYF. In DNA, the CDR3 is TGTGCCAGCAGCCGTTGGGGAGCGGGAGTATCAGGCGAGCAGTACTTC.

The rearrangement uses TRBV5-5 and TRBJ1-1; TRBD1 agrees at 9 bases. Germline V CDR1 and CDR2: SGHKS, YYEKEE (reference sequence). This CDR3 is 13 amino acids long. The trim removed 8 bases at V and 8 bases at J, leaving 10 bases unmatched. CDR3 sequence (DNA): TGTGCCAGTCAACGACAGGGGGTGAAGGAAGCTTTCTTT. This encodes CASQRQGVKEAFF.

The chain employs TRBV7-6 and TRBJ2-2; D is unclear. Between the trimmed V and J ends, which lost 5 bases and 1 base, there was a span of 11 bases. This CDR3 has 15 residues. Germline-derived CDR1 and CDR2 are SGHVS and FNYEAQ. In nucleotides, the CDR3 is TGTGCCAGCAGCCCAGATTGGGGGAACACCGGGGAGCTGTTTTTT. Translated: CASSPDWGNTGELFF.

This clonotype has at least ten counts. A read error is possible here, since a much larger clone lies one base away. This chain connects TRBV27 to TRBJ2-7; a possible D gene is TRBD1 (5 bases). The V end was cut by 2 bases, the J end by 3 bases, with 8 bases between. This CDR3 has 13 residues. The germline V gene has CDR1 MNHEY and CDR2 SMNVEV (reference sequence). The CDR3 DNA is TGTGCCAGCAGTTTACAGGGTATCTACGAGCAGTACTTC. It yields the protein CASSLQGIYEQYF.

This clonotype was seen a single time. The chain is built from TRBV20-1 and TRBJ2-4; the match to TRBD2 covers 11 bases. The CDR3 loop spans 16 amino acids. CDR1 and CDR2 from the germline V gene are DFQATT and SNEGSKA (reference sequence). V dropped 6 bases and J dropped 0; count of bases not matched to a gene: 7. The CDR3, as DNA: TGCAGTGCCAAAATTGGGACTAGCGGAGCCAAAAACATTCAGTACTTC. This gives the protein CSAKIGTSGAKNIQYF.

The chain is built from TRBV15 and TRBJ2-2; perhaps TRBD1 as D (6 bases). The CDR3 is 16 residues long. Germline CDR1 is LNHNV and CDR2 is YYDKDF (reference sequence). V was cut by 2 bases and J by 5 bases, with 15 bases left in between. CDR3 in amino acids: CATSRRGRGNTGELFF. CDR3 in DNA: TGTGCCACCAGCAGACGAGGCAGGGGTAATACCGGGGAGCTGTTTTTT.

This clonotype has just a few counts. The chain combines TRBV15 with TRBJ2-2; D might be TRBD2 (5 bases). The V end was cut by 0 bases, the J end by 7 bases, with 12 bases between. The CDR3 consists of 15 residues. Germline CDR1 is LNHNV and CDR2 is YYDKDF (reference sequence). The CDR3 reads CATSRDGGGIGELFF. CDR3 sequence (DNA): TGTGCCACCAGCAGAGATGGAGGAGGTATCGGGGAGCTGTTTTTT.